These 14 T cell receptor beta chains originate from one sample sequenced in a study of cytomegalovirus exposure and HLA in healthy donors. The primer mix had 60 Vbeta and 13 Jbeta primers. Using immunoSEQ multiplex PCR, the repertoire was profiled, and TCRdb retains in-frame clones only, with some absent. Of roughly 130,000 clones listed, approximately 72% are singletons. The specimen sequenced was PBMCs. The source of these receptors is a woman in her sixties or seventies in good health and CMV-seronegative.

The chain uses TRBV6-1 and TRBJ2-7, with a possible D match to TRBD1 (6 bases). The germline CDR1 and CDR2 sequences are MNHNS and SASEGT. V gave up 6 bases and J gave up 4 bases, with 10 bases separating them. The CDR3 length is 12 residues. The CDR3 DNA follows: TGTGCCAGCAGCAGCACAGGGTACGAGCAGTACTTC. Translated, it gives CASSSTGYEQYF.

The gene calls are TRBV10-3 and TRBJ2-7, with 7 bases lining up with TRBD2. Per germline, CDR1 ENHRY and CDR2 SYGVKD. The CDR3 is 16 residues long. Trimming removed 0 bases from V and 5 bases from J; junction bases left unmatched: 10. CDR3 coding DNA: TGTGCCATCAGTGAGTCGAGGGAGGGCCGCCGGCACGAGCAGTACTTC. Protein: CAISESREGRRHEQYF.

The chain is built from TRBV7-2 and TRBJ1-5, with unresolved D. The V gene lost 6 bases and the J gene lost 0 bases, with 12 bases spanning the gap. The CDR3 loop spans 15 amino acids. From germline, CDR1 is SGHTA and CDR2 FQGNSA. CDR3 region: CASSHDTNSNQPQHF. Here the CDR3 DNA reads TGTGCCAGCAGTCACGACACGAATAGCAATCAGCCCCAGCATTTT.

The chain employs TRBV19 and TRBJ2-3; 7 bases match TRBD2. CDR3 size: 15 residues. V was clipped by 5 bases and J by 2 bases; unmatched bases: 7. CDR1 is LNHDA and CDR2 is SQIVND in the germline V gene (reference sequence). For the CDR3, the DNA is TGTGCCAGTAGTCAGAGCGGGGACCCCACAGATACGCAGTATTTT. Translating gives CASSQSGDPTDTQYF.

The gene calls are TRBV1 and TRBJ2-7; the table's TRBD2 call for D was not verified on the DNA. TRBV1 is shown as a pseudogene. This CDR3 spans 11 amino acids. The CDR3 sequence is CPSSRTRREYF. CDR3 coding DNA: TGCCCCAGCAGCCGCACCCGCCGAGAGTACTTC.

This clone showed up just once. The rearrangement uses TRBV19 and TRBJ1-5; the match to TRBD1 covers 7 bases. The CDR3 totals 16 residues. Germline V gives CDR1 LNHDA, CDR2 SQIVND (reference sequence). V shed 10 bases and J 2 bases; nucleotides not matched to a gene: 14. This CDR3 is CATLGGQSFGNQPQHF. The CDR3 DNA follows: TGTGCCACCCTTGGGGGACAGTCTTTTGGCAATCAGCCCCAGCATTTT.

The rearrangement links TRBV28 to TRBJ1-4; tentatively, D is TRBD1 (6 bases). This CDR3 has 13 amino acids. CDR1 is MDHEN, CDR2 SYDVKM, per germline. The ends were cut back, 10 bases at V and 7 bases at J, with 16 bases in the middle. The CDR3 region is CATLDRRSEKLFF. CDR3 bases: TGTGCCACCCTTGACAGGCGAAGTGAAAAACTGTTTTTT.

This clone has a single count. The chain is built from TRBV4-3 and TRBJ2-4; 12 bases line up with TRBD2. CDR1 is LGHNA and CDR2 is YSLEER in the germline V gene. Germline trimming cut 0 bases from V and 7 bases from J; bases unmatched to any gene: 7. This CDR3 is 17 amino acids long. CDR3 residues: CASSQDPSGGALNIQYF. CDR3 bases: TGCGCCAGCAGCCAAGATCCTAGCGGGGGGGCCCTCAACATTCAGTACTTC.

This chain connects TRBV29-1 to TRBJ2-5; weak D call: TRBD2 (6 bases). CDR1 SQVTM and CDR2 ANQGSEA come from the germline V gene. Between the trimmed V and J ends, which lost 6 bases and 2 bases, there was a span of 16 bases. The CDR3 length is 14 residues. CDR3 region: CSVPLWGGQETQYF. Here the CDR3 DNA reads TGCAGCGTCCCCCTGTGGGGAGGTCAAGAGACCCAGTACTTC.

In its sample, this clone was seen once. The gene calls are TRBV11-2 and TRBJ2-3; 11 positions match TRBD2. This CDR3 comprises 16 residues. Germline assignment: CDR1 SGHAT and CDR2 FQNNGV. Losses at the gene ends were 5 bases for V and 6 bases for J; bases not matched to a gene: 10. CDR3 DNA: TGTGCCAGCAGCAAAAGGGCACTAGCGGGAGTCGATACGCAGTATTTT. Its translation: CASSKRALAGVDTQYF.

The chain carries TRBV12-5 and TRBJ2-5, with a weak D call TRBD1 (5 bases). The CDR3 is 17 residues long. Germline lookup yields CDR1 LGHNT and CDR2 FRNRAP. Trimming took off 1 base at V and 2 bases at J, with 17 bases between the two ends. CDR3: CASGLGATVRGQETQYF. Written as DNA, the CDR3 is TGTGCTAGTGGTTTGGGGGCGACAGTAAGGGGTCAAGAGACCCAGTACTTC.

This clone appeared once. The chain joins TRBV19 to TRBJ1-2, with D perhaps matching TRBD1 (5 bases). CDR1 and CDR2 from the germline V gene are LNHDA and SQIVND (reference sequence). Trimming shortened V by 5 bases and J by 4 bases, and 11 bases separated the two germline ends. The CDR3 extends over 13 amino acids. CDR3 bases: TGTGCCAGTAGTTCGGGGGACCCCTATGGCTACACCTTC. Translating it yields CASSSGDPYGYTF.

V gene TRBV6-5 combines with J gene TRBJ1-4; D is uncertain. Per germline, CDR1 MNHEY and CDR2 SVGAGI. Between the trimmed V and J ends, which lost 1 base and 0 bases, there was a span of 6 bases. This CDR3 comprises 15 residues. Here the CDR3 reads CASSYLAATNEKLFF. In DNA form, the CDR3 reads TGTGCCAGCAGTTACTTAGCCGCAACTAATGAAAAACTGTTTTTT.

This clone was observed a few times. The chain links TRBV7-9 to TRBJ2-7; D ambiguous. CDR3 length: 13 residues. CDR1 and CDR2 from the germline V gene are SEHNR and FQNEAQ (reference sequence). V lost 5 bases and J 6 bases, leaving 14 bases between the germline ends. In DNA form, the CDR3 reads TGTGCCAGCAGCCCCGCAGCGTCTGGCGAGCAGTACTTC. Its translation is CASSPAASGEQYF.